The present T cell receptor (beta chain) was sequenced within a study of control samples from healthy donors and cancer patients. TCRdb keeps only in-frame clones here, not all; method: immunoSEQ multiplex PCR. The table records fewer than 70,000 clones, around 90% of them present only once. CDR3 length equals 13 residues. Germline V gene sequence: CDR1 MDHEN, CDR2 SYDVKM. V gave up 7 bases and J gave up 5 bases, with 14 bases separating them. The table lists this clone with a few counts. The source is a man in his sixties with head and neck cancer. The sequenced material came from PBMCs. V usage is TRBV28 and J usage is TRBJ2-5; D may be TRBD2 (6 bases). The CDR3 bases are TGTGCCAGCATGCGGGGTCAAGGGGAGACCCAGTACTTC. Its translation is CASMRGQGETQYF. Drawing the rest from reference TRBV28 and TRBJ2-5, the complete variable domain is DVKVTQSSRYLVKRTGEKVFLECVQDMDHENMFWYRQDPGLGLRLIYFSYDVKMKEKGDIPEGYSVSREKKERFSLILESASTNQTSMYLCASMRGQGETQYFGPGTRLLVL.